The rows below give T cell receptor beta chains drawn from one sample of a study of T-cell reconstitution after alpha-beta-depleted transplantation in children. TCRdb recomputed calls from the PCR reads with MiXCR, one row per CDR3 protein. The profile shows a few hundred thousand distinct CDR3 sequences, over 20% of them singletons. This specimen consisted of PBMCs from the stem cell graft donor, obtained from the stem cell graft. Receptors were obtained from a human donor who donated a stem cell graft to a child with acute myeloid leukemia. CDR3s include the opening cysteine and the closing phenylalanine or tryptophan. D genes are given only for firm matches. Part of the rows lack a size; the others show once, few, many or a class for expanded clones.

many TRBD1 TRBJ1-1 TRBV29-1 CSARGRSDTEAFF TGCAGCGCGAGGGGGCGGTCGGACACTGAAGCTTTCTTT
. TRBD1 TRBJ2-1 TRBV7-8 CASSLRGSGGSKMREQFF TGTGCCAGCAGCTTAAGGGGGTCAGGGGGTTCCAAGATGAGGGAGCAGTTCTTC
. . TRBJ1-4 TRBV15 CATGDRATNEKLFF TGTGCCACCGGAGACAGAGCAACTAATGAAAAACTGTTTTTT
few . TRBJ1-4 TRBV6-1 CASRAGQVVTPANEKLFF TGTGCCAGCAGGGCCGGACAAGTAGTCACCCCGGCTAATGAAAAACTGTTTTTT
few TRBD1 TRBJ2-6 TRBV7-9 CASSSLSTGVANVLTF TGTGCCAGCAGCTCCTTATCAACAGGGGTTGCCAACGTCCTGACTTTC
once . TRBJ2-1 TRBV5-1 CASSFEGGRYEQFF TGCGCCAGCAGCTTTGAGGGAGGACGCTATGAGCAGTTCTTC
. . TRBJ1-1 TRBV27 CASSLNGGGTEAFF TGTGCCAGCAGCTTAAATGGGGGGGGCACTGAAGCTTTCTTT
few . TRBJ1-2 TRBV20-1 CSADEGKGGYTF TGCAGTGCTGACGAGGGGAAGGGCGGCTACACCTTC
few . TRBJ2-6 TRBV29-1 CSVEYIGSGANVLTF TGCAGCGTTGAATACATCGGCTCTGGGGCCAACGTCCTGACTTTC
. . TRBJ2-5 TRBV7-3 CASGGVHGETQYF TGTGCCAGCGGCGGGGTCCACGGGGAGACCCAGTACTTC
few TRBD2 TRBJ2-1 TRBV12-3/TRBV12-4 CASRVRLAGASYNEQFF TGTGCCAGCAGGGTAAGACTAGCGGGAGCGTCCTACAATGAGCAGTTCTTC
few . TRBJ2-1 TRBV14 CASSQATAYNEQFF TGTGCCAGCAGCCAAGCGACAGCGTACAATGAGCAGTTCTTC
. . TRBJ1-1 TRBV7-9 CASSLGASNTEAFF TGTGCCAGCAGCTTGGGGGCCTCGAACACTGAAGCTTTCTTT
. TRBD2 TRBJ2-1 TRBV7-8 CASSAVPGLAAYNEQFF TGTGCCAGCAGCGCGGTACCGGGACTAGCGGCCTACAATGAGCAGTTCTTC
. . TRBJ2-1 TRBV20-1 CSARLVGSSYNEQFF TGCAGTGCCAGGCTTGTCGGGAGCTCCTACAATGAGCAGTTCTTC
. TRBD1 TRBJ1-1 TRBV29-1 CSASIQGKAEAFF TGCAGCGCTTCAATACAGGGGAAGGCTGAAGCTTTCTTT
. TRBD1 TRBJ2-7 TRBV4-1 CASSQLQGATYEQYF TGCGCCAGCAGCCAACTACAGGGGGCTACCTACGAGCAGTACTTC
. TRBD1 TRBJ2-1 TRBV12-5 CASGLGQIKFF TGTGCTAGTGGTCTGGGACAGATCAAGTTCTTC
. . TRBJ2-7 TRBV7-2 CASSLSLSGWDEQYF TGTGCCAGCAGCTTATCATTGTCCGGATGGGACGAGCAGTACTTC
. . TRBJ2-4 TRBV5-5 CASSLSRVRKEPNIQYF TGTGCCAGCAGCTTGTCTCGGGTTAGAAAGGAGCCAAACATTCAGTACTTC
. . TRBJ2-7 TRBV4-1 CASSQDYPARFYEQYF TGCGCCAGCAGCCAAGATTATCCAGCTAGGTTCTACGAGCAGTACTTC
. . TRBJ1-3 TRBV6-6 CASLGNSGNTIYF TGTGCCAGCTTGGGGAACTCTGGAAACACCATATATTTT
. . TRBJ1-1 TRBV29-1 CSARREGTEAFF TGCAGCGCCCGCAGGGAGGGGACTGAAGCTTTCTTT
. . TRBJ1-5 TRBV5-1 CASSEGHSNQPQHF TGCGCCAGCAGCGAAGGACATAGCAATCAGCCCCAGCATTTT
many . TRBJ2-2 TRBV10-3 CATQTGRNTGELFF TGTGCCACACAGACCGGGAGGAACACCGGGGAGCTGTTTTTT
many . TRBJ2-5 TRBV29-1 CSVEGRQQETQYF TGCAGCGTTGAAGGGCGGCAGCAAGAGACCCAGTACTTC
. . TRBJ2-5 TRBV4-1 CASSPRQYQETQYF TGCGCCAGCAGCCCGAGACAGTACCAAGAGACCCAGTACTTC
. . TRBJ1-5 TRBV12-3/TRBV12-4 CASSSSTQPQHF TGTGCCAGCAGTTCGTCGACCCAGCCCCAGCATTTT
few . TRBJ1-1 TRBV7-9 CASSLGEGANTEAFF TGTGCCAGCAGCTTAGGGGAAGGGGCGAACACTGAAGCTTTCTTT
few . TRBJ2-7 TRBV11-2 CASSFSRGEQYF TGTGCCAGCAGCTTTTCTCGGGGCGAGCAGTACTTC
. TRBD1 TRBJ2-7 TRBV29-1 CSVGQGTLSYEQYF TGCAGCGTGGGACAGGGAACCCTCTCCTACGAGCAGTACTTC
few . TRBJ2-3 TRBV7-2 CASSRDFSTDTQYF TGTGCCAGCAGCAGGGACTTCTCCACAGATACGCAGTATTTT
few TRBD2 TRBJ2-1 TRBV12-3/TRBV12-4 CASSQPGLVNEQFF TGTGCCAGCAGTCAACCGGGACTAGTGAATGAGCAGTTCTTC
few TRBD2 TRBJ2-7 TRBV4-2 CASSQDAGVPTYEQYF TGTGCCAGCAGCCAAGATGCGGGAGTCCCAACCTACGAGCAGTACTTC
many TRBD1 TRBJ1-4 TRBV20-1 CSARRYRGSSEKLFF TGCAGTGCTAGGAGGTACAGGGGATCAAGTGAAAAACTGTTTTTT
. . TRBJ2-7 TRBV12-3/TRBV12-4 CASSSGPGDGYEQYF TGTGCCAGCAGTTCGGGCCCAGGAGATGGATACGAGCAGTACTTC
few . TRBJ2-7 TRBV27 CASSPNNDEQYF TGTGCCAGCAGTCCGAACAACGACGAGCAGTACTTC
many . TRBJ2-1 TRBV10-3 CAISGETGLDEQFF TGTGCCATCAGTGGCGAGACAGGTTTGGATGAGCAGTTCTTC
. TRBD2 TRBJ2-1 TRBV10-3 CAISAGGSWYNEQFF TGTGCCATCAGCGCCGGCGGGAGTTGGTACAATGAGCAGTTCTTC
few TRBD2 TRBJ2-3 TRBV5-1 CASSLVILAGVTSTDTQYF TGCGCCAGCAGCTTGGTGATCCTAGCGGGAGTCACTAGCACAGATACGCAGTATTTT
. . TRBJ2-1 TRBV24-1 CATSGGLGDEQFF TGTGCCACCTCTGGGGGCCTAGGGGATGAGCAGTTCTTC
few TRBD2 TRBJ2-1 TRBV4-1 CASSQDFLAGISYNEQFF TGCGCCAGCAGCCAAGACTTCCTAGCGGGAATCTCCTACAATGAGCAGTTCTTC
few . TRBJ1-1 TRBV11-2 CASSLVGGLSEAFF TGTGCCAGCAGCTTGGTCGGGGGGCTGTCTGAAGCTTTCTTT
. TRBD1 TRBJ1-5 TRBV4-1 CASSQHRGQGRNQPQHF TGCGCCAGCAGCCAACATCGAGGACAGGGTAGGAATCAGCCCCAGCATTTT
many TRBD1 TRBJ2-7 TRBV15 CATSRQTGVTVKQYF TGTGCCACCAGCAGACAGACAGGGGTTACCGTGAAGCAGTACTTC
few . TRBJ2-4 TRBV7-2 CASSPRAKNIQYF TGTGCCAGCAGCCCAAGGGCCAAAAACATTCAGTACTTC
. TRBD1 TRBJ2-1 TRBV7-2 CASSPGQGAADEQFF TGTGCCAGCAGCCCGGGACAGGGGGCCGCGGATGAGCAGTTCTTC
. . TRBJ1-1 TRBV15 CATTTEAGTEAFF TGTGCCACCACTACCGAGGCGGGCACTGAAGCTTTCTTT
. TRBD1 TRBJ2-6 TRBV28 CASSLEQGAAGANVLTF TGTGCCAGCAGTTTGGAACAGGGGGCAGCTGGGGCCAACGTCCTGACTTTC
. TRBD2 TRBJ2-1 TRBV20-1 CSASLGRGGRALYNEQFF TGCAGTGCTAGTTTAGGTCGCGGCGGGAGGGCCTTATACAATGAGCAGTTCTTC
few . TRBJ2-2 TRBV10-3 CAHHWGPNTGELFF TGTGCCCACCACTGGGGTCCGAACACCGGGGAGCTGTTTTTT
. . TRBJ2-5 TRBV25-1 CASSQQRETQYF TGTGCCAGCAGCCAACAGAGGGAGACCCAGTACTTC
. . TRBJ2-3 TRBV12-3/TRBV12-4 CASSFSWDTTDTQYF TGTGCCAGCAGTTTTAGTTGGGACACCACAGATACGCAGTATTTT
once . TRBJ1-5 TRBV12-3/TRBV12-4 CASSFGGSSNQPQHF TGTGCCAGCAGTTTTGGGGGATCGAGCAATCAGCCCCAGCATTTT
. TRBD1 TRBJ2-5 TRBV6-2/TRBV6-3 CASVPLDRLGETQYF TGTGCCAGCGTCCCCTTGGACAGGTTGGGAGAGACCCAGTACTTC
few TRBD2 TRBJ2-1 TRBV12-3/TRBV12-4 CAGGSGSGRGEQFF TGTGCCGGGGGGAGTGGTAGCGGGAGAGGTGAGCAGTTCTTC